Listed below are T cell receptor beta chains from one sample, sequenced in a study of T-cell memory formation after mild COVID-19. TCRdb independently ran MiXCR on the 5' RACE reads; one entry per CDR3 protein. The sample shows around 370,000 distinct CDR3 sequences, 20% to 25% of them seen only once. Sequencing was performed on PBMCs or a T cell subset sorted from them (not recorded which). The receptors come from an adult woman who had mild COVID-19 (a few samples of this study predate the infection). Cell type and time point are not known. Both conserved end residues are part of each CDR3. Each record gives: V gene, J gene, clone size, D gene, CDR3 protein, CDR3 DNA. A D gene is named only where the DNA matches it firmly. Rows may omit the clone size; those that give it use once, few, many or a size class.

v_call: TRBV5-1
j_call: TRBJ2-3
clone_size: -
d_call: TRBD2
cdr3_aa: CASGLLAAGTDTQYF
cdr3_nt: TGCGCCAGCGGACTACTAGCGGCCGGCACAGATACGCAGTATTTT

v_call: TRBV5-1
j_call: TRBJ2-3
clone_size: few
d_call: TRBD1
cdr3_aa: CASSLPGTALTDTQYF
cdr3_nt: TGCGCCAGCAGCTTGCCTGGGACAGCCCTCACAGATACGCAGTATTTT

v_call: TRBV10-3
j_call: TRBJ1-5
clone_size: -
d_call: -
cdr3_aa: CAISKGDNQPQHF
cdr3_nt: TGTGCCATCAGTAAGGGTGATAATCAGCCCCAGCATTTT

v_call: TRBV23-1
j_call: TRBJ2-2
clone_size: -
d_call: -
cdr3_aa: CASSQSPGGPSGSCFF
cdr3_nt: -

v_call: TRBV20-1
j_call: TRBJ2-2
clone_size: -
d_call: -
cdr3_aa: CSARQHTGELFF
cdr3_nt: TGCAGTGCTAGACAGCACACCGGGGAGCTGTTTTTT

v_call: TRBV5-1
j_call: TRBJ1-1
clone_size: -
d_call: TRBD1
cdr3_aa: CASSSLTGGYDTEAFF
cdr3_nt: TGCGCCAGCAGCTCCCTGACAGGGGGCTATGACACTGAAGCTTTCTTT

v_call: TRBV7-8
j_call: TRBJ2-2
clone_size: -
d_call: TRBD2
cdr3_aa: CASSSLAGVNTGELFF
cdr3_nt: TGTGCCAGCAGCTCACTAGCGGGAGTGAACACCGGGGAGCTGTTTTTT

v_call: TRBV3-1
j_call: TRBJ2-7
clone_size: few
d_call: -
cdr3_aa: CASSQLGTVSYEQYF
cdr3_nt: TGTGCCAGCAGCCAACTTGGGACCGTCTCCTACGAGCAGTACTTC

v_call: TRBV24-1
j_call: TRBJ2-1
clone_size: once
d_call: -
cdr3_aa: CATSDFGGRGDEQFF
cdr3_nt: TGTGCCACCAGTGATTTCGGGGGGCGCGGCGATGAGCAGTTCTTC

v_call: TRBV4-2
j_call: TRBJ2-1
clone_size: -
d_call: TRBD2
cdr3_aa: CASSQGAGGSYNEQFF
cdr3_nt: TGTGCCAGCAGCCAAGGAGCGGGGGGGTCTTACAATGAGCAGTTCTTC

v_call: TRBV2
j_call: TRBJ2-1
clone_size: -
d_call: -
cdr3_aa: CASSRAGAAYSYNEQFF
cdr3_nt: TGTGCCAGCAGTCGTGCGGGGGCCGCTTACTCCTACAATGAGCAGTTCTTC

v_call: TRBV15
j_call: TRBJ1-2
clone_size: few
d_call: TRBD1
cdr3_aa: CATAPEGAGYGYTF
cdr3_nt: TGTGCCACCGCTCCGGAGGGGGCTGGCTATGGCTACACCTTC

v_call: TRBV4-1
j_call: TRBJ1-4
clone_size: -
d_call: TRBD1
cdr3_aa: CASSPDRGVMEKLFF
cdr3_nt: TGCGCCAGCAGCCCAGACAGGGGGGTGATGGAAAAACTGTTTTTT

v_call: TRBV9
j_call: TRBJ2-1
clone_size: few
d_call: -
cdr3_aa: CASSVMNNEQFF
cdr3_nt: TGTGCCAGCAGCGTCATGAACAATGAGCAGTTCTTC

v_call: TRBV7-6
j_call: TRBJ1-1
clone_size: -
d_call: -
cdr3_aa: CASSPNGGRSEAFF
cdr3_nt: TGTGCCAGCAGCCCAAACGGGGGGCGGTCTGAAGCTTTCTTT

v_call: TRBV9
j_call: TRBJ2-1
clone_size: -
d_call: -
cdr3_aa: CASSEGPSMYEQFF
cdr3_nt: TGTGCCAGCAGCGAGGGCCCTTCTATGTATGAGCAGTTCTTC

v_call: TRBV5-5
j_call: TRBJ2-4
clone_size: -
d_call: -
cdr3_aa: CASSLLAKNIQYF
cdr3_nt: TGTGCCAGCAGCTTACTAGCCAAAAACATTCAGTACTTC

v_call: TRBV29-1
j_call: TRBJ2-7
clone_size: few
d_call: TRBD2
cdr3_aa: CSVEGEGLGYEQYF
cdr3_nt: TGCAGCGTTGAAGGGGAGGGGTTAGGCTACGAGCAGTACTTC

v_call: TRBV10-3
j_call: TRBJ1-1
clone_size: -
d_call: TRBD1
cdr3_aa: CAISATGGFNTEAFF
cdr3_nt: TGTGCCATCAGTGCGACAGGGGGCTTTAACACTGAAGCTTTCTTT

v_call: TRBV10-3
j_call: TRBJ2-3
clone_size: -
d_call: -
cdr3_aa: CAISVDANRDTQYF
cdr3_nt: TGTGCCATCAGTGTGGATGCAAATAGGGATACGCAGTATTTT

v_call: TRBV15
j_call: TRBJ2-7
clone_size: -
d_call: TRBD1
cdr3_aa: CATAPGTAMYEQYF
cdr3_nt: TGTGCCACCGCCCCCGGGACAGCCATGTACGAGCAGTACTTC

v_call: TRBV12-3/TRBV12-4
j_call: TRBJ2-2
clone_size: -
d_call: TRBD1
cdr3_aa: CASSSADRRYTGELFF
cdr3_nt: TGTGCCAGCAGTTCGGCGGACAGGCGATACACCGGGGAGCTGTTTTTT

v_call: TRBV9
j_call: TRBJ2-3
clone_size: few
d_call: TRBD2
cdr3_aa: CASSELTSGNTDTQYF
cdr3_nt: TGTGCCAGCAGCGAGTTGACTAGCGGGAACACAGATACGCAGTATTTT

v_call: TRBV7-9
j_call: TRBJ2-2
clone_size: few
d_call: TRBD2
cdr3_aa: CASSKGTSGSPGELFF
cdr3_nt: TGTGCCAGCAGCAAGGGTACTAGCGGGAGCCCCGGGGAGCTGTTTTTT

v_call: TRBV19
j_call: TRBJ2-7
clone_size: -
d_call: -
cdr3_aa: CASSIGRGVYEQYF
cdr3_nt: TGTGCCAGTAGTATCGGCAGGGGAGTCTACGAGCAGTACTTC